These 16 T cell receptor beta chains were all obtained from the same sample, sequenced in a study of early T cells in non-severe SARS-CoV-2 infection. TCRdb ran MiXCR on the 5' RACE reads and lists one entry per CDR3 protein. This table has about 62,000 distinct CDR3 sequences, roughly a tenth appearing once. Source material: whole blood. The receptor set was obtained from an adult who was a healthcare worker with PCR-confirmed SARS-CoV-2 infection or an uninfected control (not recorded which).

The rearrangement joins TRBV19 to TRBJ2-1, with D tentatively TRBD1 or TRBD2 (5 bases each). The V end was cut by 3 bases, the J end by 3 bases, with 12 bases between. CDR1 is LNHDA, CDR2 SQIVND, per germline (reference sequence). CDR3 length: 15 residues. CDR3 residues: CASSMGTDHYNEQFF. Written as DNA, the CDR3 is TGTGCCAGTAGTATGGGGACGGACCACTACAATGAGCAGTTCTTC. Full variable domain (missing parts from reference TRBV19 and TRBJ2-1): DGGITQSPKYLFRKEGQNVTLSCEQNLNHDAMYWYRQDPGQGLRLIYYSQIVNDFQKGDIAEGYSVSREKKESFPLTVTSAQKNPTAFYLCASSMGTDHYNEQFFGPGTRLTVL.

This clonotype showed up many times. V is TRBV20-1 and J is TRBJ1-1; tentative D call: TRBD1 (5 bases). The CDR3 consists of 14 residues. Germline CDR1 reads DFQATT; CDR2 reads SNEGSKA (reference sequence). V lost 5 bases to trimming and J lost 1 base, with 14 bases between them. The CDR3 region is CSAQRGRTNTEAFF. The DNA of the CDR3 is TGCAGTGCTCAGCGGGGACGGACGAACACTGAAGCTTTCTTT.

V and J are TRBV5-1 and TRBJ2-6; D gene ambiguous. This CDR3 has 16 amino acids. V lost 0 bases, J lost 4 bases, and 11 bases lay in between. Per germline, CDR1 SGHRS and CDR2 YFSETQ. The CDR3 protein is CASSLGAVAGANVLTF. CDR3 bases: TGCGCCAGCAGCTTGGGTGCTGTAGCAGGGGCCAACGTCCTGACTTTC. Full variable domain (outside the CDR3, taken from reference TRBV5-1 and TRBJ2-6): KAGVTQTPRYLIKTRGQQVTLSCSPISGHRSVSWYQQTPGQGLQFLFEYFSETQRNKGNFPGRFSGRQFSNSRSEMNVSTLELGDSALYLCASSLGAVAGANVLTFGAGSRLTVL.

This clonotype was seen more than once but under ten times. The V call is TRBV27, the J call TRBJ1-5; 9 bases map to TRBD1. Losses at the gene ends were 5 bases for V and 2 bases for J; bases not matched to a gene: 4. CDR1 and CDR2 from the germline V gene are MNHEY and SMNVEV (reference sequence). CDR3 length: 15 amino acids. DNA of the CDR3: TGTGCCAGCAGTAACAGGGGGCAGGGCAATCAGCCCCAGCATTTT. Protein sequence: CASSNRGQGNQPQHF.

The rearrangement uses TRBV2 and TRBJ1-5; TRBD1 is a possible D gene (5 bases). Germline CDR1 reads SNHLY; CDR2 reads FYNNEI. The length of the CDR3 is 15 residues. Trimming cost V 3 bases and J 3 bases, with 12 bases left between them. CDR3 region: CASSDGAVNNQPQHF. The CDR3 nucleotides read TGTGCCAGCAGTGACGGGGCAGTTAACAATCAGCCCCAGCATTTT.

This clonotype showed up just once. The J gene is TRBJ1-1, the V gene TRBV7-3, with a tentative D call TRBD1 (6 bases). Between the trimmed V and J ends, which lost 5 bases and 1 base, there was a span of 11 bases. CDR1 and CDR2 from the germline V gene are SGHTA and FQGTGA. This CDR3 is built from 14 residues. The CDR3 region has the DNA TGTGCCAGCAGCCACGGGACACCGAACACTGAAGCTTTCTTT. Protein sequence: CASSHGTPNTEAFF.

Ten or more counts support this clonotype. This chain joins TRBV30 and TRBJ1-5; the D is unclear. V lost 2 bases and J 2 bases, leaving 13 bases between the germline ends. The germline V gene has CDR1 GTSNPN and CDR2 SVGIG (reference sequence). The CDR3 has 15 residues. This CDR3 is CAWSLVGIGNQPQHF. The CDR3 region has the DNA TGTGCCTGGAGTTTGGTGGGGATAGGCAATCAGCCCCAGCATTTT.

The gene calls are TRBV5-1 and TRBJ2-3; a weak D match, TRBD2 (7 bases). The germline V gene has CDR1 SGHRS and CDR2 YFSETQ. The CDR3 loop spans 15 amino acids. The germline V and J ends were trimmed by 2 bases and 3 bases, with 13 bases remaining between them. CDR3 protein: CASSFWGGATDTQYF. The CDR3 DNA sequence: TGCGCCAGCAGCTTTTGGGGGGGCGCAACAGATACGCAGTATTTT.

The V and J genes are TRBV29-1 and TRBJ2-7; D not certain. The germline CDR1 and CDR2 sequences are SQVTM and ANQGSEA. V lost 5 bases to trimming and J lost 4 bases, with 9 bases between them. This CDR3 comprises 11 residues. Written as DNA, the CDR3 is TGCAGCGTTTCTTACGGGTACGAGCAGTACGTC. Amino acids: CSVSYGYEQYV.

This clonotype was observed at least ten times. The rearrangement joins TRBV2 to TRBJ2-5; no definite D call. The CDR3 is 13 amino acids. V dropped 4 bases and J dropped 1 base, with 7 bases sitting between them. Germline CDR1 SNHLY, CDR2 FYNNEI. CDR3 bases: TGTGCCAGCAGTGCTCACCGCCAAGAGACCCAGTACTTC. This sequence encodes CASSAHRQETQYF. The full variable domain, its missing parts supplied by reference TRBV2 and TRBJ2-5, is EPEVTQTPSHQVTQMGQEVILRCVPISNHLYFYWYRQILGQKVEFLVSFYNNEISEKSEIFDDQFSVERPDGSNFTLKIRSTKLEDSAMYFCASSAHRQETQYFGPGTRLLVL.

This clonotype has only a few counts. The chain employs TRBV18 and TRBJ1-1; 12 bases match TRBD1. From germline, CDR1 is KGHSH and CDR2 LQKENI. Germline trimming cut 8 bases from V and 4 bases from J; bases unmatched to any gene: 8. The CDR3 is 15 amino acids. CDR3 sequence reads: CASPGTGGPGTEAFF. CDR3 bases: TGTGCCAGCCCCGGGACAGGGGGCCCCGGCACTGAAGCTTTCTTT.

This clonotype was recorded at least ten times. The chain employs TRBV27 and TRBJ2-7; possible D gene TRBD2, 5 bases. Trimming cost V 6 bases and J 0 bases, with 9 bases left between them. The CDR3 sequence is 13 residues long. Germline assignment: CDR1 MNHEY and CDR2 SMNVEV (reference sequence). The CDR3 DNA follows: TGTGCCAGCAGCCGAGGGAGCTCCTACGAGCAGTACGTC. Amino acid sequence: CASSRGSSYEQYV.

V is TRBV4-1 and J is TRBJ2-1, with TRBD1 matching over 7 bases. Per the germline V gene, CDR1 is MGHRA and CDR2 is YSYEKL. The CDR3 is 14 residues long. J gave up 4 bases and V 3 bases, and 3 bases lay outside the gene matches. CDR3 nucleotides: TGCGCCAGCAGCCATAGGGGACAGTACAATGAGCAGTTCTTC. Its protein product is CASSHRGQYNEQFF.

This clonotype has only a few counts. The gene calls are TRBV19 and TRBJ2-1; tentatively, D is TRBD2 (7 bases). The CDR3 totals 16 residues. V gave up 4 bases and J gave up 9 bases, with 22 bases separating them. Germline V gene data show CDR1 as LNHDA and CDR2 as SQIVND (reference sequence). The CDR3 coding sequence is TGTGCCAGTAGTACCCCCCAGGAGGGGGGGCCCGGTGAGCAGTTCTTC. Translated, it gives CASSTPQEGGPGEQFF. The variable domain in full, completed from reference TRBV19 and TRBJ2-1, reads DGGITQSPKYLFRKEGQNVTLSCEQNLNHDAMYWYRQDPGQGLRLIYYSQIVNDFQKGDIAEGYSVSREKKESFPLTVTSAQKNPTAFYLCASSTPQEGGPGEQFFGPGTRLTVL.

Here the CDR3 reads CASSLDSSYNSPLHF. For the CDR3, the DNA is TGTGCCAGCAGCTTGGATAGCTCCTATAATTCACCCCTCCACTTT. This sequence joins TRBV5-5 and TRBJ1-6; D unresolved. Per germline, CDR1 SGHKS and CDR2 YYEKEE (reference sequence). V dropped 0 bases and J dropped 0 bases, with 4 bases sitting between them. The CDR3 extends over 15 amino acids.

This clonotype was detected ten times or more. The chain has TRBV2 and TRBJ2-2, with TRBD2 as a possible D gene (5 bases). The CDR3 is 14 amino acids. Germline CDR1 reads SNHLY; CDR2 reads FYNNEI. Trimming shortened V by 10 bases and J by 1 base, and 13 bases separated the two germline ends. The chain's CDR3 is CATKWTLNTGELFF. Written as DNA, the CDR3 is TGTGCCACCAAGTGGACTTTGAACACCGGGGAGCTGTTTTTT.